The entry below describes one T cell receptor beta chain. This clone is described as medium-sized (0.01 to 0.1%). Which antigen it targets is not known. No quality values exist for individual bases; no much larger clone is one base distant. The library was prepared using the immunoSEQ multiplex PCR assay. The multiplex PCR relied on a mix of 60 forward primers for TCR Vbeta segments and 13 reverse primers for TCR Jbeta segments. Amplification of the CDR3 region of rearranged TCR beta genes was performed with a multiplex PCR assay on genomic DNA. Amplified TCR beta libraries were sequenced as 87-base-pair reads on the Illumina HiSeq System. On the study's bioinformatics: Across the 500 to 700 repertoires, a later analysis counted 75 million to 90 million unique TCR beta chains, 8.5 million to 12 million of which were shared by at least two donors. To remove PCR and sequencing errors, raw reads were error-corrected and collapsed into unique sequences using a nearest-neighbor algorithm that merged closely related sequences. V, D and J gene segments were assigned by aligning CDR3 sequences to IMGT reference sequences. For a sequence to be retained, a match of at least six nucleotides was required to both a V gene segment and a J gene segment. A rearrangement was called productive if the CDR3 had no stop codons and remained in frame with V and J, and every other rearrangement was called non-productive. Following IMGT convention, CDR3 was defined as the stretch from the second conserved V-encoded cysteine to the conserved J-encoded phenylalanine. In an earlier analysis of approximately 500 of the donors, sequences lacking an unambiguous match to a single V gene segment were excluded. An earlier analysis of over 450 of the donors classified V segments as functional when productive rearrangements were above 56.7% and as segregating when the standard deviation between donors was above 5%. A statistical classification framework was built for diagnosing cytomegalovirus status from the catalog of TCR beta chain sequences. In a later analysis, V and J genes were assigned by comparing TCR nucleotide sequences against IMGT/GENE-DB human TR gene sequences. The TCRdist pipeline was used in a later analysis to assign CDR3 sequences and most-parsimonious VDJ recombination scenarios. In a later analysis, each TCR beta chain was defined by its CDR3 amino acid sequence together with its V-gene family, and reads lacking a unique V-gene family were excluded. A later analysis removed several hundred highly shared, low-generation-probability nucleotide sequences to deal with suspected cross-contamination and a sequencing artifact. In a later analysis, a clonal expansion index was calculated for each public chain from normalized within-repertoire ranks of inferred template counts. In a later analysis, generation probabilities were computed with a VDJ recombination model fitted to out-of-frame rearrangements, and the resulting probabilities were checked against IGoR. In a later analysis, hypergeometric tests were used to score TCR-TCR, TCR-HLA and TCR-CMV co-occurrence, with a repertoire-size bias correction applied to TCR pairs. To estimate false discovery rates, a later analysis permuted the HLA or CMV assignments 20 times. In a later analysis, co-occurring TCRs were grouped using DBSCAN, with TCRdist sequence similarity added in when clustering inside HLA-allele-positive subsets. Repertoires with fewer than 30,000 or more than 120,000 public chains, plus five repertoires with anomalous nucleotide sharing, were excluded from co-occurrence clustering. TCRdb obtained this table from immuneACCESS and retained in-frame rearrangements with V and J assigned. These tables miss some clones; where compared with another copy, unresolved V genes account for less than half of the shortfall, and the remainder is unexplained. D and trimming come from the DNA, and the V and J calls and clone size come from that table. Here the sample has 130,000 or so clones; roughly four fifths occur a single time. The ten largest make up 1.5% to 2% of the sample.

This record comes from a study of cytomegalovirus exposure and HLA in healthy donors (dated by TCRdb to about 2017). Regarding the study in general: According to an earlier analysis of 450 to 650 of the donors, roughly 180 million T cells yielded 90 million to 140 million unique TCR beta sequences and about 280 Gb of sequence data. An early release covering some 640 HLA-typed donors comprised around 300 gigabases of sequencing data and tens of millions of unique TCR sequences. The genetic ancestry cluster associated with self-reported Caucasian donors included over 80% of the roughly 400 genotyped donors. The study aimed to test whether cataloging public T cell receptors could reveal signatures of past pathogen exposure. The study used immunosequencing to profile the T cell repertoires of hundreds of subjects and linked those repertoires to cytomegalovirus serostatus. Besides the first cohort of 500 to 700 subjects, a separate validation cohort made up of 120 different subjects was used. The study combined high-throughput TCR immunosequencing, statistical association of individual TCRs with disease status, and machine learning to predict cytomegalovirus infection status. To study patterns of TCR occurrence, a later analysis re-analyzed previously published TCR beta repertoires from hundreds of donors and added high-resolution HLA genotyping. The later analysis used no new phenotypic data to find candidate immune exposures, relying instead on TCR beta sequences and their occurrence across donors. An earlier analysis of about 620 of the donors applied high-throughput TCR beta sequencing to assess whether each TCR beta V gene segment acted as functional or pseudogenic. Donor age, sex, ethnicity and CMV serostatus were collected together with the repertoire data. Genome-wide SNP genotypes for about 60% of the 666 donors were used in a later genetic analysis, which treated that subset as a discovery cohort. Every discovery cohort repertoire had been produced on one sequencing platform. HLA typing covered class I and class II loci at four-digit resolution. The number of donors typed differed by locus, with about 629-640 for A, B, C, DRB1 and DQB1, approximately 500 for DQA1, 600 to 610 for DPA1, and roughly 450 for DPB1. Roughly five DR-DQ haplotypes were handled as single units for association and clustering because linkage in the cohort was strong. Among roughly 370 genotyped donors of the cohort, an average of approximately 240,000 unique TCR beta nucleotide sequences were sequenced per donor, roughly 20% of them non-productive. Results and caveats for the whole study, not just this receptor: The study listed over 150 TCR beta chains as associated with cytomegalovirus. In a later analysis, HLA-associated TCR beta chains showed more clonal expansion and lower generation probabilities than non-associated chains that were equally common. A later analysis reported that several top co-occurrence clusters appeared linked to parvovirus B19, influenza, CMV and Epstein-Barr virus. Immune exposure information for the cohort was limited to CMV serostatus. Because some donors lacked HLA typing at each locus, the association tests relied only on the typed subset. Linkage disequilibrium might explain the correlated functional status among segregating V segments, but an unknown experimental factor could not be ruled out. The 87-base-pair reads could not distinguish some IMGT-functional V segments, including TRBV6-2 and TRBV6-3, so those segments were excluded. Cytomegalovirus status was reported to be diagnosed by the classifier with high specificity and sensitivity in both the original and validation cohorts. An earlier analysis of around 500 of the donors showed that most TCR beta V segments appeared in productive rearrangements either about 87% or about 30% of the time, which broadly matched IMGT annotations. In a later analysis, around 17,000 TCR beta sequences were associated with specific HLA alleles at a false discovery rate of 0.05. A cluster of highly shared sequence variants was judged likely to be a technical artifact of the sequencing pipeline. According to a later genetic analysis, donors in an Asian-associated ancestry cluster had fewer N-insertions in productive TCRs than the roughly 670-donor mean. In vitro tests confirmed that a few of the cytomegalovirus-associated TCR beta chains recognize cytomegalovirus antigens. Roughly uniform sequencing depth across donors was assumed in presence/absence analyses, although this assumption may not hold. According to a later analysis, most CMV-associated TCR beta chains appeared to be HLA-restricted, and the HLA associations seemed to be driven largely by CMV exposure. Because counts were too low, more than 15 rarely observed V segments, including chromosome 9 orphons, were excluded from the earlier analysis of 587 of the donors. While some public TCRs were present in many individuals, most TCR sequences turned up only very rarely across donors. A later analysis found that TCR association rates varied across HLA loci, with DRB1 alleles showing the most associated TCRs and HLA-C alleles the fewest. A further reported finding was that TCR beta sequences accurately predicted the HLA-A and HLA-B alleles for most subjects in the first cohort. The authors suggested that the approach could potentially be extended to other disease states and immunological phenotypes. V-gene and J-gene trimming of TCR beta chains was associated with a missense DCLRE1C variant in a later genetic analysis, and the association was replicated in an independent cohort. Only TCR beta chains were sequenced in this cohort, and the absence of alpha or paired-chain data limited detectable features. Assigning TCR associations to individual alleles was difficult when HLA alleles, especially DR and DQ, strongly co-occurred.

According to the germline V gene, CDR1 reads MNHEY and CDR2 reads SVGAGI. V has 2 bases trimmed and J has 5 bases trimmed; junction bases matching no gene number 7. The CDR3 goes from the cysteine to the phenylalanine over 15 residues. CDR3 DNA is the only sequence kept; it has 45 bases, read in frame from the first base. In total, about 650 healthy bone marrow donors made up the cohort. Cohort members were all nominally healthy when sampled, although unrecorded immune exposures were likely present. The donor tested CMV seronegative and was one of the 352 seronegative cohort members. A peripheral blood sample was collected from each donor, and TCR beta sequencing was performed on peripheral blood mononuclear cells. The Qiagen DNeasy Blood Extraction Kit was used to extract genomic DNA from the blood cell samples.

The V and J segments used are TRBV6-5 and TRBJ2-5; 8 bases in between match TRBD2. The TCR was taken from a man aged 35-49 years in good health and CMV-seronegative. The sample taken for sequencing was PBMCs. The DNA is TGTGCCAGCAGTTACATAGATTCGGGGGGGGAGACCCAGTACTTC. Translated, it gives CASSYIDSGGETQYF.